This T cell receptor (beta chain) was obtained from a study of identical twins. Whole-study results and caveats: Among beta out-of-frame sequences, excess sharing between twins appeared weaker. Partly confounded zero-insertion analyses could result from invariant MAIT and iNKT cells.

This clonotype has ten or more counts. What it binds is unknown. Trimming took off 7 bases at V and 12 bases at J, with 16 bases between the two ends. Germline V lookup: CDR1 SNHLY, CDR2 FYNNEI. The CDR3 extends over 11 amino acids. TCRdb redid the calling of the 5' RACE reads with MiXCR, one entry per CDR3 protein. In the table there are approximately 600,000 distinct CDR3 sequences, approximately 9.6% of which are singletons. These data are also associated with another study on yellow fever vaccine responses in identical twins. That publication notes: Twins' vaccine T cell responses were reported to seem partly convergent and partly personalized.

The V and J genes are TRBV2 and TRBJ2-7, with D unclear. The sequence came from a woman between 18 and 29 years old in good health. Sequenced sample: PBMCs. CDR3: CASTLGTEWYF. DNA of the CDR3: TGTGCCAGCACCTTAGGCACCGAGTGGTACTTC.